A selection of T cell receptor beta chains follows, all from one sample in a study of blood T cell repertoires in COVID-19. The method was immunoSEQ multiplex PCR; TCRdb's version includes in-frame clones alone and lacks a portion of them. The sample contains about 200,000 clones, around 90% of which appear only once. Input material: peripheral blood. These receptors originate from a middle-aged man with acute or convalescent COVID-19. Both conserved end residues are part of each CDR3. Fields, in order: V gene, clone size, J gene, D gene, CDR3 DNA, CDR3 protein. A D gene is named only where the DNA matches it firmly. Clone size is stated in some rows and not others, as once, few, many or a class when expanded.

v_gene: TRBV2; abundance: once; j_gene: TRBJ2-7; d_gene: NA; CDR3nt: TGTGCCAGCAGTCGGGAGACTACCTACGAGCAGTACTTC; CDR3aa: CASSRETTYEQYF
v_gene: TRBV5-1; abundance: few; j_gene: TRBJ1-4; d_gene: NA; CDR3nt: TGCGCCAGCAGCTCCGAGGGGGCAACTAATGAAAAACTGTTTTTT; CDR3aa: CASSSEGATNEKLFF
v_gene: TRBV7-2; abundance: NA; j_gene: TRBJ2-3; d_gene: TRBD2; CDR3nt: TGTGCCAGCAGCCCTGGGGCACGGGGGGGCCTCTATGCGGATACGCAGTATTTT; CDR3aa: CASSPGARGGLYADTQYF
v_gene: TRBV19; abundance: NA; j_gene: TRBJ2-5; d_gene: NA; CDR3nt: TGTGCCAGTAGTATAGGTGGAGCCTTGACGCAAGAGACCCAGTACTTC; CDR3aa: CASSIGGALTQETQYF
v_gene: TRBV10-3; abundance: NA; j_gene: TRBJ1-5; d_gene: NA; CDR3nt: TGTGCCATCAGTAGCGACGGAGGGAATCAGCCCCAGCATTTT; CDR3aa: CAISSDGGNQPQHF
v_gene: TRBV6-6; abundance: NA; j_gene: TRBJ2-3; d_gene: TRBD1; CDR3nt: TGTGCCAGCAGTCCACGACAGGGTTACACAGATACGCAGTATTTT; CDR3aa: CASSPRQGYTDTQYF
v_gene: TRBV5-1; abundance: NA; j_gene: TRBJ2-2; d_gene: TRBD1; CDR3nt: TGCGCCAGCAGCTTCACCGGGACAGGGGGCGACGGGGAGCTGTTTTTT; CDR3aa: CASSFTGTGGDGELFF
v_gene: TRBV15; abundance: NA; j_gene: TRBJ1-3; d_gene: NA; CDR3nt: TGTGCCACCAGCAGACGCACCGGGACATCGGGAAACACCATATATTTT; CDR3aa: CATSRRTGTSGNTIYF
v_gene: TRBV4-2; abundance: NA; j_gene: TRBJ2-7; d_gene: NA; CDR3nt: TGTGCCAGCAGCCCCGTGGGGGGACAGACCTACGAGCAGTACTTC; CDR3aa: CASSPVGGQTYEQYF
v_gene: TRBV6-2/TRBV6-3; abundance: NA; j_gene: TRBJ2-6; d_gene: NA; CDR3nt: TGTGCCAGCAGTTACGAGGGCTCGTCTGGGGCCAACGTCCTGACTTTC; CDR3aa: CASSYEGSSGANVLTF
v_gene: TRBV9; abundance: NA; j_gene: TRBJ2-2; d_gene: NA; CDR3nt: TGTGCCAGCAGCGTAGTCGGAGGGGTTGGCGGGGAGCTGTTTTTT; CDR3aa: CASSVVGGVGGELFF
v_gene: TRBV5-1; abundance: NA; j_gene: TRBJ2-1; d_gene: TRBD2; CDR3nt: TGCGCCAGCAGCTTGGTTACTAGCGGGAACAATGAGCAGTTCTTC; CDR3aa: CASSLVTSGNNEQFF
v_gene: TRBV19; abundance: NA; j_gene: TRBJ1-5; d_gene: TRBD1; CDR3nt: TGTGCCAGTAGTACCAGGACAGGCGGGTATAGCAATCAGCCCCAGCATTTT; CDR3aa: CASSTRTGGYSNQPQHF
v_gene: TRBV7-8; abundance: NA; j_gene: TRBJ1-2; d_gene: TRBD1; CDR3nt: TGTGCCAGCAGCGCTCGACAGGGGCTGAACTATGGCTACACCTTC; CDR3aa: CASSARQGLNYGYTF
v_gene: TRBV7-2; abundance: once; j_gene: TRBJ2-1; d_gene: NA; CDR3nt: TGTGCCAGCACCGAAGGGGCGAGGCCAACACCTTACAATGAGCAGTTCTTC; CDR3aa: CASTEGARPTPYNEQFF
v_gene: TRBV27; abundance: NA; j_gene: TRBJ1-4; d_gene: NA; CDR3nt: TGTGCCAGCAGTTTAGAAGGGGGTAATGAAAAACTGTTTTTT; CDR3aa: CASSLEGGNEKLFF
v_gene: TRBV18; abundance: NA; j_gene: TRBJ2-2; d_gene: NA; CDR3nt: TGTGCCAGCCACGACCGAGCGGCGAACACCGGGGAGCTGTTTTTT; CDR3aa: CASHDRAANTGELFF
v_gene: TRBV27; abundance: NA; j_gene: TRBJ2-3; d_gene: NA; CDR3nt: TGTGCCAGCAGTTTTTCTTCTTTCGGAGGCACAGATACGCAGTATTTT; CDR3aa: CASSFSSFGGTDTQYF
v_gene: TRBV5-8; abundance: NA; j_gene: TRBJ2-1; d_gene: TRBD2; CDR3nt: TGTGCCAGCAGCCCCCCCGTGGGTAGCGGGAGAAGGCAGTTCTTC; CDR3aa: CASSPPVGSGRRQFF
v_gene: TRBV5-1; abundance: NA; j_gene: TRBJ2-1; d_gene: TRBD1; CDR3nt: TGCGCCAGCAGCCCTAACCGGGACAGAACCGATGAGCAGTTCTTC; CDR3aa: CASSPNRDRTDEQFF
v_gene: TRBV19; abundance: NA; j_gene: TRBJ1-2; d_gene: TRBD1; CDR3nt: TGTGCCAGTAGTCCGCAGACAGGGAACTATGGCTACACCTTC; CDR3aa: CASSPQTGNYGYTF
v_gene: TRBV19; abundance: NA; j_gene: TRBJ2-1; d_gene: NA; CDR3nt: TGTGCCAGTAGACCACCGGGCGGGTCACGCTCCTACAATGAGCAGTTCTTC; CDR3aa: CASRPPGGSRSYNEQFF
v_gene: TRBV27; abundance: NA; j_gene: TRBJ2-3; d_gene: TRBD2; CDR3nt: TGTGCCAGCAGTTCTAACAGGGGGGGACTAGCGGGCCCATTAAACACAGATACGCAGTATTTT; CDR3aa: CASSSNRGGLAGPLNTDTQYF
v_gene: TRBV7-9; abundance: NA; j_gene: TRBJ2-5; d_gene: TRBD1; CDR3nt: TGTGCCAGCAGTTTAAGTGGGACAGGGGAAGAGACCCAGTACTTC; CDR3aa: CASSLSGTGEETQYF
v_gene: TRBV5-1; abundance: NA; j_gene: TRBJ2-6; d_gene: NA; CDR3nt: TGCGCCAGCAGCTTGGGTCCAACAGGGACTGGGGCCAACGTCCTGACTTTC; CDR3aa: CASSLGPTGTGANVLTF